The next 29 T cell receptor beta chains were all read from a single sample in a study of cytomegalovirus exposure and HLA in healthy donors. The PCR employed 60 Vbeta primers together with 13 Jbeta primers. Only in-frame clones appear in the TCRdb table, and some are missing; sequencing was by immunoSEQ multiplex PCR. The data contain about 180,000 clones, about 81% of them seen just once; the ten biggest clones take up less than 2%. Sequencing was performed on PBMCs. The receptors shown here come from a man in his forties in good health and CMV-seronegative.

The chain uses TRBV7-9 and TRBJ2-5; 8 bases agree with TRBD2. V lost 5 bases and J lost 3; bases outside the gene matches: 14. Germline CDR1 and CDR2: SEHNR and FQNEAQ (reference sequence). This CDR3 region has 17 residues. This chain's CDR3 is CASSVPGLGVSKETQYF. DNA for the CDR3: TGTGCCAGCAGCGTACCGGGACTAGGGGTGTCCAAAGAGACCCAGTACTTC.

CDR3 DNA sequence: TGTGCCAGCAGCTTAGATTTGGCCAGATACTCTGGAAACACCATATATTTT. Encoded protein: CASSLDLARYSGNTIYF. The genes are TRBV11-2 and TRBJ1-3; D unresolved. V dropped 0 bases and J dropped 0 bases, with 12 bases sitting between them. This CDR3 spans 17 amino acids. Per germline, CDR1 SGHAT and CDR2 FQNNGV.

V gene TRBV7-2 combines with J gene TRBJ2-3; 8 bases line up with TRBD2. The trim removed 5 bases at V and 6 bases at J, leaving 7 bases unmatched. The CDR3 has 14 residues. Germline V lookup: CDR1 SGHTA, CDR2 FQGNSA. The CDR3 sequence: CASSMDGRGDTQYF. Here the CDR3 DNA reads TGTGCCAGCAGCATGGACGGGAGGGGGGATACGCAGTATTTT.

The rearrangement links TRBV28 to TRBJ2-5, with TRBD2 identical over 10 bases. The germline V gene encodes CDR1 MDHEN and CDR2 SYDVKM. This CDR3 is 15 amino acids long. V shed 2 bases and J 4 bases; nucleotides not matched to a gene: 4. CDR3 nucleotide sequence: TGTGCCAGCAGTTTACGGACTAGCGGAAGAGAGACCCAGTACTTC. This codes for CASSLRTSGRETQYF.

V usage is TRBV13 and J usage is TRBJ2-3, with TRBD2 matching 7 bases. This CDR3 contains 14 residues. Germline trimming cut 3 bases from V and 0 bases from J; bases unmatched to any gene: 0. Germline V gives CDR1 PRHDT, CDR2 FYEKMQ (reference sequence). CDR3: CASSFSGSTDTQYF. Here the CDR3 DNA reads TGTGCCAGCAGCTTTAGCGGGAGCACAGATACGCAGTATTTT.

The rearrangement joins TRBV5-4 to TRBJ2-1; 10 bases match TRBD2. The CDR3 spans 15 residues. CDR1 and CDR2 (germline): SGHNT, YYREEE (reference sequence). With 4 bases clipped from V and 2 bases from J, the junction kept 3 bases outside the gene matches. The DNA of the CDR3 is TGTGCCAGCAGCGGGCTAGCGGGGGCCTACAATGAGCAGTTCTTC. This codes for CASSGLAGAYNEQFF. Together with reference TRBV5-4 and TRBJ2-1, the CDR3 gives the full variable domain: ETGVTQSPTHLIKTRGQQVTLRCSSQSGHNTVSWYQQALGQGPQFIFQYYREEENGRGNFPPRFSGLQFPNYSSELNVNALELDDSALYLCASSGLAGAYNEQFFGPGTRLTVL.

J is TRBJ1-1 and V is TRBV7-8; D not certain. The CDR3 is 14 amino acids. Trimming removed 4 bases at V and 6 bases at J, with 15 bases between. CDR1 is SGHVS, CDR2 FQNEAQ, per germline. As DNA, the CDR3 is TGTGCCAGCAGCTCAGAAGAGGGCAACGCTGAAGCTTTCTTT. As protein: CASSSEEGNAEAFF.

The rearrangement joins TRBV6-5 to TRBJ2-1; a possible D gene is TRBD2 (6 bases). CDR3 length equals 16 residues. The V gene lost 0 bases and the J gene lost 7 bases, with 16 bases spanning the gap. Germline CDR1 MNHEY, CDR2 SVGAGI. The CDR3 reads CASSYSRVMGLNEQFF. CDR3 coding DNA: TGTGCCAGCAGTTACTCGCGGGTAATGGGACTGAATGAGCAGTTCTTC.

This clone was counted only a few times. The CDR3 DNA reads TGCGCCAGCAGCCCGGACGGGACACCCTCTGGAAACACCATATATTTT. Encoded protein: CASSPDGTPSGNTIYF. The rearrangement uses TRBV5-1 and TRBJ1-3; possible D gene TRBD1, 6 bases. Germline-derived CDR1 and CDR2 are SGHRS and YFSETQ. V gave up 4 bases and J gave up 0 bases, with 14 bases separating them. The CDR3 spans 16 residues.

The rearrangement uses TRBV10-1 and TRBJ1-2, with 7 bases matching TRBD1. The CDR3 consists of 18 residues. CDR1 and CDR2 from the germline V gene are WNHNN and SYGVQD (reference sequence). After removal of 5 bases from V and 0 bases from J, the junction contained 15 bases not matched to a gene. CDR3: CASSKLTTGTAANYGYTF. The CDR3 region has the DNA TGCGCCAGCAGTAAACTTACTACCGGGACAGCAGCTAACTATGGCTACACCTTC.

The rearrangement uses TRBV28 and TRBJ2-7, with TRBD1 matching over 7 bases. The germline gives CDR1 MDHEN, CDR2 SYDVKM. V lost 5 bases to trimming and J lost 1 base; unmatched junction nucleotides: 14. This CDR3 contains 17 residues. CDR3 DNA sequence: TGTGCCAGCAGTGCCAAACCCGGGACAGAGTATTCCTACGAGCAGTACTTC. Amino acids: CASSAKPGTEYSYEQYF.

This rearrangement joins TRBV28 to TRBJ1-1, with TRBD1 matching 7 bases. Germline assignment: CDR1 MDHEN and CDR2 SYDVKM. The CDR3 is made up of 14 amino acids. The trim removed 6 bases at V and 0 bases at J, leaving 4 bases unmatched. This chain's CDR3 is CASSLGQMNTEAFF. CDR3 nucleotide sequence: TGTGCCAGCAGCTTGGGACAGATGAACACTGAAGCTTTCTTT. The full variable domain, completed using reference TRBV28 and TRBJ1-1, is DVKVTQSSRYLVKRTGEKVFLECVQDMDHENMFWYRQDPGLGLRLIYFSYDVKMKEKGDIPEGYSVSREKKERFSLILESASTNQTSMYLCASSLGQMNTEAFFGQGTRLTVV.

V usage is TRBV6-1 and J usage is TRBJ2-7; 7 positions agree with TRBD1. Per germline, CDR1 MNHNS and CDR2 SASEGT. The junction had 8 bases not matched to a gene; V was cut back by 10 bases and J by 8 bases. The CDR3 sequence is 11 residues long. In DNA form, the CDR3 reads TGTGCCACCAGAGGGACAGCTAAGCAGTACTTC. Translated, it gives CATRGTAKQYF.

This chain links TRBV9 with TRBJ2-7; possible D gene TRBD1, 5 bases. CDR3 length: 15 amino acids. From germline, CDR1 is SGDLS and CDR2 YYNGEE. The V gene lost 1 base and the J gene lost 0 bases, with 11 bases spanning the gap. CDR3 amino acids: CASSVQGWGSYEQYF. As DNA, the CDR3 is TGTGCCAGCAGCGTACAGGGATGGGGCTCCTACGAGCAGTACTTC.

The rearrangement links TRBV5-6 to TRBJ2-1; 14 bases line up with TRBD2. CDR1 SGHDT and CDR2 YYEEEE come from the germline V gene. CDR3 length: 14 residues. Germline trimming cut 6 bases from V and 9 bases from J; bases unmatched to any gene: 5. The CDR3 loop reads CASTPGLAGVEQFF. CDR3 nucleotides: TGTGCCAGCACCCCGGGACTAGCGGGAGTTGAGCAGTTCTTC.

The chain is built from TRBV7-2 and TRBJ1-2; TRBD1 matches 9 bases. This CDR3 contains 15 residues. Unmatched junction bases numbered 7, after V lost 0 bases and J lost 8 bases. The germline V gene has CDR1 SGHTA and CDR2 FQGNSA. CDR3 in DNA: TGTGCCAGCAGCTTAGCGCGGGGGGACAGGGTCGGCTACACCTTC. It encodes CASSLARGDRVGYTF.

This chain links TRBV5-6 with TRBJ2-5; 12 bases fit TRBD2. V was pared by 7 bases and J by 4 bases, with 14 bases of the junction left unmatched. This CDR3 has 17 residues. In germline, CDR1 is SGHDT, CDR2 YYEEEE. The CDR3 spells CASLWASGGEYVETQYF. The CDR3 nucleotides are TGTGCCAGCCTCTGGGCTAGCGGGGGGGAGTATGTAGAGACCCAGTACTTC. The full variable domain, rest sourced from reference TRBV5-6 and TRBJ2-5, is DAGVTQSPTHLIKTRGQQVTLRCSPKSGHDTVSWYQQALGQGPQFIFQYYEEEERQRGNFPDRFSGHQFPNYSSELNVNALLLGDSALYLCASLWASGGEYVETQYFGPGTRLLVL.

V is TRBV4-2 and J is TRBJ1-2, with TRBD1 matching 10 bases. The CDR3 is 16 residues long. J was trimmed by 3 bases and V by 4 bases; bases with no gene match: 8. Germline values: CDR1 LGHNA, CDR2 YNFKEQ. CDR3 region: CASSPGQGEEYYGYTF. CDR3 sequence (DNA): TGTGCCAGCAGCCCAGGACAGGGGGAGGAATACTATGGCTACACCTTC.

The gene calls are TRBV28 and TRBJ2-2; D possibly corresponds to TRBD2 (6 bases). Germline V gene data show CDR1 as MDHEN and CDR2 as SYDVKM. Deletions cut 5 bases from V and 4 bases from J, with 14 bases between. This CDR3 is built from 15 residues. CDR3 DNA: TGTGCCAGCAGTATCCCACTAGCAGGCACCGGGGAGCTGTTTTTT. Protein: CASSIPLAGTGELFF.

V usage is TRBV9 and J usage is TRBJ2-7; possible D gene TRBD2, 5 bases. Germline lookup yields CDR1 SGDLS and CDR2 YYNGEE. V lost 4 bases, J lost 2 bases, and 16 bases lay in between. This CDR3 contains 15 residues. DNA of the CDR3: TGTGCCAGCAGCCCCCATGGAGCGGCTACCTACGAGCAGTACTTC. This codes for CASSPHGAATYEQYF.

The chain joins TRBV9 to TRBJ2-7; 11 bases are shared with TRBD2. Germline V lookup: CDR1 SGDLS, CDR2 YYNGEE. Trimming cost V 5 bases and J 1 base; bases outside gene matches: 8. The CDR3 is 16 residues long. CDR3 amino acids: CASSETGTSGSYEQYF. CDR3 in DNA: TGTGCCAGCAGTGAAACCGGGACTAGCGGTTCCTACGAGCAGTACTTC.

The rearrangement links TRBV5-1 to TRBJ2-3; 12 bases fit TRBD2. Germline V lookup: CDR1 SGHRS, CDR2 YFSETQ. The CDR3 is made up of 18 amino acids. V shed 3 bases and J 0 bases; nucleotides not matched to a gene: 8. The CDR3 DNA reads TGCGCCAGCAGCTCTCTAGCGGGGGGGCCCCGAAGCACAGATACGCAGTATTTT. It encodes CASSSLAGGPRSTDTQYF.

CDR3 amino acids: CASSLPGAGQYF. The CDR3 coding sequence is TGTGCCAGCAGTTTACCGGGAGCCGGGCAGTATTTT. The chain joins TRBV28 to TRBJ2-3; D possibly corresponds to TRBD2 (6 bases). The germline V gene has CDR1 MDHEN and CDR2 SYDVKM. The V end lost 2 bases, the J end lost 11 bases, and 11 bases lay between the germline ends. The CDR3 contains 12 residues.

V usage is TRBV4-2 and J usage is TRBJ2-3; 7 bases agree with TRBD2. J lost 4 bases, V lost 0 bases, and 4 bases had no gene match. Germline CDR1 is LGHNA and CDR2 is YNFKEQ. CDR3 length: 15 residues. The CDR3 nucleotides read TGTGCCAGCAGCCAAGAGGGCGGGAGCGCAGATACGCAGTATTTT. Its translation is CASSQEGGSADTQYF.

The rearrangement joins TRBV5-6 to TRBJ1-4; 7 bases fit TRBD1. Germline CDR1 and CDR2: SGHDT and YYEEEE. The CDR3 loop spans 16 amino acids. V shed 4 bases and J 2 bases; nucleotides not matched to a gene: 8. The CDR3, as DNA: TGTGCCAGCAGCCCGACAGGGCGAGGGACTAATGAAAAACTGTTTTTT. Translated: CASSPTGRGTNEKLFF. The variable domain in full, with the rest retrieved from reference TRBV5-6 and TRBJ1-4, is DAGVTQSPTHLIKTRGQQVTLRCSPKSGHDTVSWYQQALGQGPQFIFQYYEEEERQRGNFPDRFSGHQFPNYSSELNVNALLLGDSALYLCASSPTGRGTNEKLFFGSGTQLSVL.

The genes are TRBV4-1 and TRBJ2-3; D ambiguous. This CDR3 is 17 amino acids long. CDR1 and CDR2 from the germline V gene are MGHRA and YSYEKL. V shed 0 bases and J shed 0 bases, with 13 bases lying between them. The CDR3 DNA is TGCGCCAGCAGCCAAGATTTTTTTAGCCCTAGCACAGATACGCAGTATTTT. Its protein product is CASSQDFFSPSTDTQYF.

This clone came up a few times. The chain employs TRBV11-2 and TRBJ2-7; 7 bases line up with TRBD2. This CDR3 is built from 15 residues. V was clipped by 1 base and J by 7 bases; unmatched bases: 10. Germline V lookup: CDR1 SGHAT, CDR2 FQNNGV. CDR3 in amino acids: CASSLGASGSWEQYF. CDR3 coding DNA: TGTGCCAGCAGCTTAGGGGCTAGCGGTTCGTGGGAGCAGTACTTC.

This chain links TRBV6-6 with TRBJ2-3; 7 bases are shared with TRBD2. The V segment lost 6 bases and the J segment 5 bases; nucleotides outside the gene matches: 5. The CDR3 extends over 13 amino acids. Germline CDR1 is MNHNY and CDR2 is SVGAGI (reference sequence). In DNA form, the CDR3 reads TGTGCCAGCAGCCCCCCGGGGGGAGATACGCAGTATTTT. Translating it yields CASSPPGGDTQYF.

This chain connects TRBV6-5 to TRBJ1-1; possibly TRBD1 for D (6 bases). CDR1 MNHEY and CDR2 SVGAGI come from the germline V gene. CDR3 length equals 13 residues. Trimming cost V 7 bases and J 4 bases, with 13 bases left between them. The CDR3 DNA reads TGTGCCAGCACGGTGGGGGCGGCCACTGAAGCTTTCTTT. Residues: CASTVGAATEAFF.